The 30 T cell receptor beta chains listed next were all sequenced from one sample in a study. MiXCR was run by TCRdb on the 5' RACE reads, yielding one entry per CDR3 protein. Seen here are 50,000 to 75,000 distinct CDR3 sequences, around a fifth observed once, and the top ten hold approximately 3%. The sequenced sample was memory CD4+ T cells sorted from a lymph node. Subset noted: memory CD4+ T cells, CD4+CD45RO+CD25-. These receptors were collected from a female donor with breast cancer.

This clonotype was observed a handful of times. CDR3 coding DNA: TGTGCCAGCAGCTTCCGGGACACAACCAACTATGGCTACACCTTC. Protein: CASSFRDTTNYGYTF. The chain recombines TRBV7-2 with TRBJ1-2, with a tentative D call TRBD1 (6 bases). In germline, CDR1 is SGHTA, CDR2 FQGNSA. Trimming took 3 bases from V and 2 from J, leaving 13 bases between them. This CDR3 contains 15 residues.

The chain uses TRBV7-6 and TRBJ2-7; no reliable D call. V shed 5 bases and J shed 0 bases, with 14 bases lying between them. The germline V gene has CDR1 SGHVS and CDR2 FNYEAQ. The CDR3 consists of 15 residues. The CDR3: CASSAEAGSSYEQYF. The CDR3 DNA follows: TGTGCCAGCAGCGCCGAGGCAGGATCCTCCTACGAGCAGTACTTC.

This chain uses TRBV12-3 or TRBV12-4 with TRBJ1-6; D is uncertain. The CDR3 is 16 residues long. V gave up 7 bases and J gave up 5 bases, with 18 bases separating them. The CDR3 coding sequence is TGTGCCAGCACCCCTTTTTTAGGACGGGATAATTCACCCCTCCACTTT. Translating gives CASTPFLGRDNSPLHF.

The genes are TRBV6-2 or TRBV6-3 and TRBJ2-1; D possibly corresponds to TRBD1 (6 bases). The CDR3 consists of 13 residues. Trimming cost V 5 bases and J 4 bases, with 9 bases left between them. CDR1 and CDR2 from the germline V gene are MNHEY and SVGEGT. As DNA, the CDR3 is TGTGCCAGCAGTGGTGGACAGTACAATGAGCAGTTCTTC. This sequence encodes CASSGGQYNEQFF.

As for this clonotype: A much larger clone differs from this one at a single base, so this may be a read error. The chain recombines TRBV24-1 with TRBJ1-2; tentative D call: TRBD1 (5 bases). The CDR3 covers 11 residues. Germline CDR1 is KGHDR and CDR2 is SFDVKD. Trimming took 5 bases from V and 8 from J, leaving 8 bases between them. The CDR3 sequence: CATSVGRGYTF. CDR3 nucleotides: TGTGCCACCAGTGTGGGACGCGGCTACACCTTC.

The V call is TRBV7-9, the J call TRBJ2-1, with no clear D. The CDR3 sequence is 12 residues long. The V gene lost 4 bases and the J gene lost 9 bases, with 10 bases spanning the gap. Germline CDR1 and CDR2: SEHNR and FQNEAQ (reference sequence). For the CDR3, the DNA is TGTGCCAGCAGCTCAGAGGTTGGTGAGCAGTTCTTC. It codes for CASSSEVGEQFF.

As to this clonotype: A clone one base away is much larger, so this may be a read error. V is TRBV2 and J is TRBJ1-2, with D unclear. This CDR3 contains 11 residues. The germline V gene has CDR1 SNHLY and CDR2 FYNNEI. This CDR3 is CASSALHGHTF. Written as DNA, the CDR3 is TGTGCCAGCAGTGCCCTTCATGGCCACACCTTC.

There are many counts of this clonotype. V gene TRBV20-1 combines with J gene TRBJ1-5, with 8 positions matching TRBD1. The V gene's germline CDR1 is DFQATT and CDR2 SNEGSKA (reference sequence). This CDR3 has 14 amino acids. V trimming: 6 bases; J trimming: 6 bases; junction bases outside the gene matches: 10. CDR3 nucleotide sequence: TGCAGTGCCGTAGCAGGGGGCGCCTTTCAGCCCCAGCATTTT. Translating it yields CSAVAGGAFQPQHF.

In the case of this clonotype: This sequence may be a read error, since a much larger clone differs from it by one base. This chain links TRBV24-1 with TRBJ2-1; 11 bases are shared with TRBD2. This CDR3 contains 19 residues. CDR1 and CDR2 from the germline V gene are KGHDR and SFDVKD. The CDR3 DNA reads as TGTGCCACCAGTGACCCTGGGGTAGCGGGAGGGTTGACCTACAATAAGCAGTTCTTC. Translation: CATSDPGVAGGLTYNKQFF.

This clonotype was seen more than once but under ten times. CDR3 sequence reads: CASRIGTSVEQYF. The CDR3 bases are TGTGCCAGCAGGATCGGGACTAGCGTCGAGCAGTACTTC. V and J are TRBV2 and TRBJ2-7, with 10 nucleotides matching TRBD2. The ends lost 6 bases at V and 6 bases at J; junction bases unmatched: 5. Germline CDR1 is SNHLY and CDR2 is FYNNEI. This CDR3 has 13 amino acids.

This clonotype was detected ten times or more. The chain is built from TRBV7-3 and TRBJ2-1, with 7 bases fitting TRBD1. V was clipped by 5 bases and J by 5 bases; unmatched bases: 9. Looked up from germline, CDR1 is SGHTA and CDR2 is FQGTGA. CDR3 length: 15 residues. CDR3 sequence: CASSPDGQAHNEQFF. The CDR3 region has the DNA TGTGCCAGCAGCCCCGACGGACAGGCCCACAATGAGCAGTTCTTC.

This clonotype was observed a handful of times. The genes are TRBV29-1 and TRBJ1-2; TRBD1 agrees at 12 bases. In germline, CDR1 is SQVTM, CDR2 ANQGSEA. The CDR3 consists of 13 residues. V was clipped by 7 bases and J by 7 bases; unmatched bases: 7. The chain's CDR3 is CSAAGTGGFGYTF. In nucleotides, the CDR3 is TGCAGCGCTGCCGGGACAGGGGGCTTTGGCTACACCTTC. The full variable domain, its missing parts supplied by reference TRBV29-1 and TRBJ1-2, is SAVISQKPSRDICQRGTSLTIQCQVDSQVTMMFWYRQQPGQSLTLIATANQGSEATYESGFVIDKFPISRPNLTFSTLTVSNMSPEDSSIYLCSAAGTGGFGYTFGSGTRLTVV.

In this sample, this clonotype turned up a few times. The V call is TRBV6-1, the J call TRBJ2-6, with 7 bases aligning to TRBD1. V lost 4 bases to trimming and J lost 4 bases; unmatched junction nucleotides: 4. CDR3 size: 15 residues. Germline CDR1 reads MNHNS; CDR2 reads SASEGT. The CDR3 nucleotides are TGTGCCAGCAGTGTTACAGGGGCCGGGGCCAACGTCCTGACTTTC. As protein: CASSVTGAGANVLTF.

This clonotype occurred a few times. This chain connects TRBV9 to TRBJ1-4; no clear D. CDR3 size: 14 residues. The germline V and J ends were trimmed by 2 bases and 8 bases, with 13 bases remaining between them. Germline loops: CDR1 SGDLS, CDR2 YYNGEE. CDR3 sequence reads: CASSVDLGSEKLFF. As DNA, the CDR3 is TGTGCCAGCAGCGTGGATTTGGGCTCAGAAAAACTGTTTTTT.

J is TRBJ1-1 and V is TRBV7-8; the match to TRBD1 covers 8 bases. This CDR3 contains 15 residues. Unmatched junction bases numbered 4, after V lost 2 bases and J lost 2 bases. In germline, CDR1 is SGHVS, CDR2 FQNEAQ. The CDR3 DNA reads TGTGCCAGCAGCTTACTTACAGGGGGAAACACTGAAGCTTTCTTT. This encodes CASSLLTGGNTEAFF.

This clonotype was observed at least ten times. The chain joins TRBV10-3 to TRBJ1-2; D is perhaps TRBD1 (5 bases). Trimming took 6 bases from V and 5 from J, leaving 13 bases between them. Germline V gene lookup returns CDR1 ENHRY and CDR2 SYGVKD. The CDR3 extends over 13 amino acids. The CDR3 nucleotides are TGTGCCATCAGCCTGGGGGGGGAGTATGGCTACACCTTC. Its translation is CAISLGGEYGYTF.

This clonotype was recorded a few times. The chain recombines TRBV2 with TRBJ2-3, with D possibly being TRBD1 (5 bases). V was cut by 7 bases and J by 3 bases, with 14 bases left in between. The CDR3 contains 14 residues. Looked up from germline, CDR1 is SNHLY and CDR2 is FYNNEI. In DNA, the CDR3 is TGTGCCAGCACCTGGGGCACGGCGACAGATACGCAGTATTTT. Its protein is CASTWGTATDTQYF.

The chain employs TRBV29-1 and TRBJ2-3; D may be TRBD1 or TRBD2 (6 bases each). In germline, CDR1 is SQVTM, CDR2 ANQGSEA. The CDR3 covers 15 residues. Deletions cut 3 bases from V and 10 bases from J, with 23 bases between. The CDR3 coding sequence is TGCAGCGTTGATGAAGGGACTCCTCAAGGGGGTTCGCAGTATTTT. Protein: CSVDEGTPQGGSQYF.

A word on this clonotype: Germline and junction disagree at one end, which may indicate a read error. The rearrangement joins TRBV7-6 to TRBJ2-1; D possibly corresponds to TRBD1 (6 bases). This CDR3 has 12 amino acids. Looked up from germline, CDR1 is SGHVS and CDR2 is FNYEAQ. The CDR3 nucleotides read TGTGTCAGCAGCTCGACAGGCAATGCGCAGTTCTTC. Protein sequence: CVSSSTGNAQFF. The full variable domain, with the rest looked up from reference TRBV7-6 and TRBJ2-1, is GAGVSQSPRYKVTKRGQDVALRCDPISGHVSLYWYRQALGQGPEFLTYFNYEAQQDKSGLPNDRFSAERPEGSISTLTIQRTEQRDSAMYRCVSSSTGNAQFFGPGTRLTVL.

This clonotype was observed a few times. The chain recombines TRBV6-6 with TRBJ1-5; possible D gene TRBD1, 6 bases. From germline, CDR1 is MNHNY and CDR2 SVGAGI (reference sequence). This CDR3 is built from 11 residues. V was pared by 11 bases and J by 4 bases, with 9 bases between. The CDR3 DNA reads TGTGCCCGCCAGGGGAATCAGCCCCAGCATTTT. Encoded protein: CARQGNQPQHF.

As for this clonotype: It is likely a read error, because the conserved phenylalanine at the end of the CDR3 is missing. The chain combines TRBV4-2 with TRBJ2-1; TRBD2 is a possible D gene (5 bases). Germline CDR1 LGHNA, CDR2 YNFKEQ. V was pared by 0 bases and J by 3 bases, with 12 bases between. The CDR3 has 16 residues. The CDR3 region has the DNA TGTGCCAGCAGCCAAGATCCAGCGGTATTCTACAATGAGCAGTTCTCC. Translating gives CASSQDPAVFYNEQFS.

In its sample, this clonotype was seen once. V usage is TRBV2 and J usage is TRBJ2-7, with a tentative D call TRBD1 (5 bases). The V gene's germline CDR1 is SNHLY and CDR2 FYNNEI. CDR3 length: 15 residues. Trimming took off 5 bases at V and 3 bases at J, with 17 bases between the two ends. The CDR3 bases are TGTGCCAGCAGTTCCCCTCCAGCAGGGTACTACGAGCAGTACTTC. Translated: CASSSPPAGYYEQYF.

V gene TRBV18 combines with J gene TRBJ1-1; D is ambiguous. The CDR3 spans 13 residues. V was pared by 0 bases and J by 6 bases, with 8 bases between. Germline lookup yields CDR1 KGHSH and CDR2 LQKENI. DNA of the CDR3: TGTGCCAGCTCACCACCAAGTTCTGCTGAAGCTTTCTTT. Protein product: CASSPPSSAEAFF.

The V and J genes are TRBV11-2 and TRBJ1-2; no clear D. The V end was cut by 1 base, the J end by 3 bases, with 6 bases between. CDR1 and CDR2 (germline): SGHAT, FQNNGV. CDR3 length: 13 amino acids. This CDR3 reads CASSLGSDYGYTF. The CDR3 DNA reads TGTGCCAGCAGCTTAGGTTCCGACTATGGCTACACCTTC.

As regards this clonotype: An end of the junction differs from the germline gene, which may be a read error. CDR3 region: CASSLTAGYTEAFF. The CDR3 bases are TGCGCCAGCAGCTTAACAGCAGGATACACTGAAGCTTTCTTT. The chain recombines TRBV7-3 with TRBJ1-1; D unresolved. The CDR3 has 14 residues. The V gene's germline CDR1 is SGHTA and CDR2 FQGTGA.

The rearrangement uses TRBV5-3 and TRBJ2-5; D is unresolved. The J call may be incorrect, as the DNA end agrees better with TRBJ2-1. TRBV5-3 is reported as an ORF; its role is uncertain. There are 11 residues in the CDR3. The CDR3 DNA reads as TGTGCCAGAAGGGGGATGGAGACCCAGTTCTTC. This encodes CARRGMETQFF.

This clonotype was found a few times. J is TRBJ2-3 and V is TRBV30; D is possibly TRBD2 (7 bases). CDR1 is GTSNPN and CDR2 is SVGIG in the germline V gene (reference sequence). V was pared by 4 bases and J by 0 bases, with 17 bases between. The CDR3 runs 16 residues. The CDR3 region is CAWKASGTSSTDTQYF. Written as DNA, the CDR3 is TGTGCCTGGAAGGCAAGCGGGACATCTAGCACAGATACGCAGTATTTT.

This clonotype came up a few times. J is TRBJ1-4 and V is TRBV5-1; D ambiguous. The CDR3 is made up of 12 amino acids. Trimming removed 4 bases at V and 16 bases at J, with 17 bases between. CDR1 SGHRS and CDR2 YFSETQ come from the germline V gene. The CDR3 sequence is CASSDKGGRQFF. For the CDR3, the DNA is TGCGCCAGCAGCGATAAGGGAGGGCGACAGTTTTTT.

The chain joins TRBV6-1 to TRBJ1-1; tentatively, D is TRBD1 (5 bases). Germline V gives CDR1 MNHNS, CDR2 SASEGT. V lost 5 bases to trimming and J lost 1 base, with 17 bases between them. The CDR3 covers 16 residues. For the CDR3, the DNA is TGTGCCAGCAGTCCCTTATATACAGGTTCGAACACTGAAGCTTTCTTT. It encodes CASSPLYTGSNTEAFF.

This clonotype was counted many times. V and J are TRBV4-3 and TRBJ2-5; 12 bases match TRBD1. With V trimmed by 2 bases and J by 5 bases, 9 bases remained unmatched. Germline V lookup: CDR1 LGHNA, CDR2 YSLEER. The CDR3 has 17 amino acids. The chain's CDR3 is CASSQSVWDRGLETQYF. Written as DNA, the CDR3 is TGCGCCAGCAGCCAAAGCGTCTGGGACAGGGGGCTGGAGACCCAGTACTTC.